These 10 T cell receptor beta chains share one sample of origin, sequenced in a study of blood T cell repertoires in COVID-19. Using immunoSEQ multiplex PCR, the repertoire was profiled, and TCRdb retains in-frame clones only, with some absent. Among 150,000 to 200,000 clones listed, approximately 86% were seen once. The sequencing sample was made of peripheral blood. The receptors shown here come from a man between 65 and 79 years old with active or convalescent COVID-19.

The DNA of the CDR3 is TGTGCCAGCAAAAGGCGTGAGGGCAATCAGCCCCAGCATTTT. The encoded protein is CASKRREGNQPQHF. The rearrangement uses TRBV6-5 and TRBJ1-5; D is ambiguous. Trimming removed 7 bases from V and 2 bases from J, with 12 bases in between. The germline V gene has CDR1 MNHEY and CDR2 SVGAGI. The CDR3 contains 14 residues.

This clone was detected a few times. The CDR3 spells CASSRGGAQETQYF. CDR3 in DNA: TGCGCCAGCAGCAGAGGGGGAGCCCAAGAGACCCAGTACTTC. The V and J genes are TRBV5-1 and TRBJ2-5; the D gene is possibly TRBD1 (6 bases). The CDR3 loop spans 14 amino acids. The germline gives CDR1 SGHRS, CDR2 YFSETQ. The V end was cut by 4 bases, the J end by 1 base, with 11 bases between.

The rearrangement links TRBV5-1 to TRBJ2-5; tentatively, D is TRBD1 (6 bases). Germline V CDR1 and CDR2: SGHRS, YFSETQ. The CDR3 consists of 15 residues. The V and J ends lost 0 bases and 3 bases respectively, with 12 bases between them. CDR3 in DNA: TGCGCCAGCAGCTTGGATTTACAGGGAGAAGAGACCCAGTACTTC. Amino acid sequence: CASSLDLQGEETQYF.

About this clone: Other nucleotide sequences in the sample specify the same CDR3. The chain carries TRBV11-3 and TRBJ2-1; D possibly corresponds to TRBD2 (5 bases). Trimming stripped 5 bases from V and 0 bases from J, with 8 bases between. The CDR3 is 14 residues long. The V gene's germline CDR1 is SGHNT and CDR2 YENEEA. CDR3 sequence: CASSPRDSYNEQFF. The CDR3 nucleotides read TGTGCCAGCAGCCCCCGGGACTCCTACAATGAGCAGTTCTTC.

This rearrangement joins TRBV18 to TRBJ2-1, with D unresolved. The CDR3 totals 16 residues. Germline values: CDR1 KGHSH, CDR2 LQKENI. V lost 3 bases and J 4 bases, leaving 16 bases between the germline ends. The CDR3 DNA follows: TGTGCCAGCTCACCCACCCGGTTGAGGCGGTACAATGAGCAGTTCTTC. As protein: CASSPTRLRRYNEQFF.

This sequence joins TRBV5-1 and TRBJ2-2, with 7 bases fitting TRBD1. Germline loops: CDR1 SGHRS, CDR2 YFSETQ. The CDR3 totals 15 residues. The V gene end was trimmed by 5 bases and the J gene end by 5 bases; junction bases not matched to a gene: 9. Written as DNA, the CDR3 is TGCGCCAGCAGGTCGCTCGCAGGGGGAACCGGGGAGCTGTTTTTT. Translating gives CASRSLAGGTGELFF.

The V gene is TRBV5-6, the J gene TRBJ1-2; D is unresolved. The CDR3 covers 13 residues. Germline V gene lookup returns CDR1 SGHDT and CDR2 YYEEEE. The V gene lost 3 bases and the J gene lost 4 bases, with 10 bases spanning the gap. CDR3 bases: TGTGCCAGCAGCTACGGAGTTAGCTATGGCTACACCTTC. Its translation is CASSYGVSYGYTF.

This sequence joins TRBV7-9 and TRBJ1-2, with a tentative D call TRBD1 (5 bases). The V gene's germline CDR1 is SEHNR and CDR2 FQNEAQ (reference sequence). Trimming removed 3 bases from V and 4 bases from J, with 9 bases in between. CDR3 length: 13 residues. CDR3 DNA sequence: TGTGCCAGCAGCTTCAGGGATAGCTATGGCTACACCTTC. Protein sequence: CASSFRDSYGYTF. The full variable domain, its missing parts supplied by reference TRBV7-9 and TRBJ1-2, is DTGVSQNPRHKITKRGQNVTFRCDPISEHNRLYWYRQTLGQGPEFLTYFQNEAQLEKSRLLSDRFSAERPKGSFSTLEIQRTEQGDSAMYLCASSFRDSYGYTFGSGTRLTVV.

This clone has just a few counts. CDR3 sequence: CASEIAATDTQYF. In DNA form, the CDR3 reads TGTGCCAGCGAAATAGCGGCCACAGATACGCAGTATTTT. V usage is TRBV6-6 and J usage is TRBJ2-3, with TRBD2 as a possible D gene (6 bases). The length of the CDR3 is 13 residues. CDR1 and CDR2 (germline): MNHNY, SVGAGI (reference sequence). Trimming took off 8 bases at V and 2 bases at J, with 11 bases between the two ends.

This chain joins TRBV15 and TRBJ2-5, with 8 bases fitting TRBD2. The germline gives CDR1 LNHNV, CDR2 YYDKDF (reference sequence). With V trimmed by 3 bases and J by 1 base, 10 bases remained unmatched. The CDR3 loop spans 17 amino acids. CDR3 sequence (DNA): TGTGCCACCAGCAGGATCGGGTCGGGACTAGGCCAAGAGACCCAGTACTTC. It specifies CATSRIGSGLGQETQYF.